This entry is about one TCR beta chain. V lost 5 bases, J lost 3 bases, and 6 bases stayed unmatched. CDR3 size: 15 residues. CDR1 and CDR2 (germline): SGHTA, FQGNSA. This entry comes from a study of blood T cell repertoires in COVID-19. Profiled with immunoSEQ multiplex PCR; TCRdb holds only in-frame clones, not every one. The table includes about 200,000 clones, around 85% detected once. The sequenced sample consisted of PBMCs or T cells enriched from blood (not recorded which). The clonotype was recovered from a middle-aged man who had recovered from COVID-19. The rearrangement links TRBV7-2 to TRBJ2-1; 8 bases are shared with TRBD2. The CDR3 region is CASSITSGSYNEQFF. The DNA of the CDR3 is TGTGCCAGCAGCATAACTAGCGGAAGCTACAATGAGCAGTTCTTC. Looking up the rest from reference TRBV7-2 and TRBJ2-1 gives the full variable domain: GAGVSQSPSNKVTEKGKDVELRCDPISGHTALYWYRQSLGQGLEFLIYFQGNSAPDKSGLPSDRFSAERTGGSVSTLTIQRTQQEDSAVYLCASSITSGSYNEQFFGPGTRLTVL.